Detailed here is one T cell receptor (beta chain). Its antigen is undetermined. This CDR3 comprises 13 residues. The ends were cut back, 5 bases at V and 7 bases at J, with 14 bases in the middle. The germline V gene has CDR1 SQVTM and CDR2 ANQGSEA. The data were taken from a study of cytomegalovirus exposure and HLA in healthy donors. Points from the study as a whole: Some V segments could not be told apart, so they were left out, TRBV6-2 and TRBV6-3 among them. What TCR beta sequences reportedly achieved was accurate prediction of HLA-A and HLA-B alleles in most subjects.

Primers for the PCR totalled 60 Vbeta and 13 Jbeta. Generated by immunoSEQ multiplex PCR, the TCRdb table keeps only in-frame clones and is missing some. The sample carries 180,000 or so clones, about 79% recorded once. The sample consisted of PBMCs. This sequence joins TRBV29-1 and TRBJ2-2; D is possibly TRBD2 (7 bases). The clonotype originates from a man aged 50-59 years in good health and CMV-seropositive. The CDR3, as DNA: TGCAGCGTTACTGCAGGGGAGGGCGGGGAGCTGTTTTTT. Translating gives CSVTAGEGGELFF.